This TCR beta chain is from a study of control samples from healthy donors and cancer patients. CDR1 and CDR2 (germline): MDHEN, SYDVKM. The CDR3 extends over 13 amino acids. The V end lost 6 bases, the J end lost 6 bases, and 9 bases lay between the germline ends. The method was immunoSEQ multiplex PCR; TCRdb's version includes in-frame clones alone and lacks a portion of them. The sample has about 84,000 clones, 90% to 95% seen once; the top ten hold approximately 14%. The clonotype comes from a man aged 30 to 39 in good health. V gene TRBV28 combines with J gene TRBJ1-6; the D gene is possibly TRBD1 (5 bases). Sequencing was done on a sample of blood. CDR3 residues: CASRGGLNSPLHF. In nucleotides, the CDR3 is TGTGCCAGCAGGGGGGGTCTTAATTCACCCCTCCACTTT. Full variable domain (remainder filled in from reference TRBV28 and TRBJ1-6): DVKVTQSSRYLVKRTGEKVFLECVQDMDHENMFWYRQDPGLGLRLIYFSYDVKMKEKGDIPEGYSVSREKKERFSLILESASTNQTSMYLCASRGGLNSPLHFGNGTRLTVT.